This TCR beta chain came from a study of blood T cell repertoires in COVID-19. Study-level information: Either two negative PCRs, clearance, or symptom resolution qualified Cohort 3 donors as recovered. Both acute and convalescent COVID-19 samples were obtained from the United States, Italy and Spain.

The repertoire was sequenced with immunoSEQ multiplex PCR; TCRdb's copy has only in-frame clones and lacks some. Among over 150,000 clones listed, around 80% were seen once. The sample consisted of PBMCs or T cells enriched from blood (not recorded which). This TCR was sampled from a woman between 65 and 79 years old in a cohort exposed to, infected with or recovered from COVID-19 (not recorded which).

CDR3 amino acids: CASSPSLAGRDNEQFF. DNA for the CDR3: TGCGCCAGCAGCCCCAGCCTGGCAGGGAGGGACAATGAGCAGTTCTTC. The gene calls are TRBV5-1 and TRBJ2-1, with TRBD2 matching over 7 bases. This CDR3 has 16 amino acids. Germline-derived CDR1 and CDR2 are SGHRS and YFSETQ. With 4 bases clipped from V and 5 bases from J, the junction kept 12 bases outside the gene matches.